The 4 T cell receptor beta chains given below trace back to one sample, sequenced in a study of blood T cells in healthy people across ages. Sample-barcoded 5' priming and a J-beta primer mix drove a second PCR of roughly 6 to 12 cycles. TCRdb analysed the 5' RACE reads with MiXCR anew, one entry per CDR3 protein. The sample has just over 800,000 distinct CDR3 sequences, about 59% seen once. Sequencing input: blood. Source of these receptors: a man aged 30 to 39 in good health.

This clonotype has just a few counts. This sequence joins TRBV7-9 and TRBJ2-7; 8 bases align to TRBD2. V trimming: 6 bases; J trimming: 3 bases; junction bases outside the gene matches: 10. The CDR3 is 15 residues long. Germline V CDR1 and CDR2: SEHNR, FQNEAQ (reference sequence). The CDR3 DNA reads TGTGCCAGCAGACCCGGGGGGGGCGCGTTCTACGAGCAGTACTTC. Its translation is CASRPGGGAFYEQYF.

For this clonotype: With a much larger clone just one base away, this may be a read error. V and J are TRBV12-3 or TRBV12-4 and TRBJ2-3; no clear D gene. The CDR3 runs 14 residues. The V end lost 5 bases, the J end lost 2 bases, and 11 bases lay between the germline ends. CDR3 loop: CASSLTPSTDTQYF. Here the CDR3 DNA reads TGTGCCAGCAGTCTCACCCCGTCCACAGATACGCAGTATTTT.

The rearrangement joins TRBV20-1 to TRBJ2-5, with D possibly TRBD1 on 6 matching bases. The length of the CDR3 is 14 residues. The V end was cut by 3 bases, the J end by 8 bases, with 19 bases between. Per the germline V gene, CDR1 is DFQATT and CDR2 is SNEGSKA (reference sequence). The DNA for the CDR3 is TGCAGTGCTAGTCAGGGACAAGGGCGTAACACCCAGTACTTC. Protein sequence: CSASQGQGRNTQYF.

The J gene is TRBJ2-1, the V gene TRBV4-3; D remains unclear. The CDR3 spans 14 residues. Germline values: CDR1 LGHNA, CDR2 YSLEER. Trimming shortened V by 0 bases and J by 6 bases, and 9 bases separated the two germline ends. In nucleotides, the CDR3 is TGCGCCAGCAGCCAAGATCTCGCTGCCAATGAGCAGTTCTTC. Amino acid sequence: CASSQDLAANEQFF.